This T cell receptor beta chain was recovered during a study of vaccination and CD4 T cells after COVID-19. Study-wide background: The BNT162b2 or mRNA-1273 vaccine was given to participants in two doses. Drawing of post-COVID samples took place a median about 100 days after diagnosis (range 35 to 161).

This clonotype was counted once. The antigen is not known. This clone may be a read error of a much larger clone one base away. Treatment given: approximately 11-day PBMC culture with coronavirus spike peptide pools or control peptides (ViraFEST assay). CDR1 and CDR2 from the germline V gene are KGHDR and SFDVKD. The CDR3 loop spans 16 amino acids. Cultured CD4+ T-cell DNA underwent Oncomine TCR Beta short-read sequencing. Genomic DNA was isolated from CD4+ T cells that had been cultured. TCRdb reprocessed the PCR reads with MiXCR, giving one entry per CDR3 protein. The sample shows around 15,000 distinct CDR3 sequences, about 70% of them seen only once.

J is TRBJ2-1 and V is TRBV24-1; D is possibly TRBD1 or TRBD2 (6 bases each). Sequenced sample: CD4+ T cells from blood, cultured in vitro. This receptor was identified in a human donor who had recovered from COVID-19. CDR3 bases: TGTACCACCAGTGATTTGGGGACGGGGGCCCACAATGAGCAGTTCTTC. This encodes CTTSDLGTGAHNEQFF.